Described below is a single TCR beta chain sequence and its context. What it binds is unknown. These data originate in a study of shared clonotypes between healthy human individuals. General study points: When compared with the clonotypes that were shared by all four sorted-subset donors, the non-shared clonotypes turned out to have lower generation probabilities.

CDR1 and CDR2 (germline): SGHTA, FQGNSA. The J segment lost 2 bases and the V segment lost 4 bases, leaving 3 bases of the junction unmatched. CDR3 length: 14 amino acids. Assay used: immunoSEQ multiplex PCR; TCRdb lists only in-frame clones, some missing. The data contain about 2 million clones, 85% to 95% of them singletons. The clonotype was recovered from a young man in good health. The chain uses TRBV7-2 and TRBJ2-7; 9 nucleotides align to TRBD1. Sequencing input: naive CD4+ T cells sorted from blood. The subset: CD45RA+ positively selected. The CDR3 loop is CASSWGQGPYEQYF. CDR3 sequence (DNA): TGTGCCAGCAGCTGGGGACAGGGACCCTACGAGCAGTACTTC.